This T cell receptor (beta chain) was documented in a study of blood T cell repertoires in COVID-19. Study-level background: Whether acute or convalescent, the COVID-19 samples came from the United States, Italy and Spain. T cells, B-cell-depleted T cells, or PBMCs supplied cDNA or gDNA.

Original handling: Researchers report that nucleated cell counts were estimated from reference gene primer amplification. The method was immunoSEQ multiplex PCR; TCRdb's version includes in-frame clones alone and lacks a portion of them. V, J and clone size derive from that table, while D and trimming were established from the DNA sequence. The sample yields under 200,000 clones, 79% seen once. Germline V gives CDR1 SNHLY, CDR2 FYNNEI. The length of the CDR3 is 15 residues. V dropped 4 bases and J dropped 0 bases, with 10 bases sitting between them. The Seattle site enrolled patients during active infection and followed them longitudinally.

The rearrangement uses TRBV2 and TRBJ2-1, with TRBD2 as a possible D gene (5 bases). What was sequenced was peripheral blood. The TCR sequence derives from a woman in her sixties with COVID-19, enrolled during active disease. CDR3 protein: CASSGTGGSYNEQFF. The CDR3 DNA reads as TGTGCCAGCAGTGGGACTGGAGGCTCCTACAATGAGCAGTTCTTC.